The clone carrying this T cell receptor (beta chain) was counted ten times or more. This sample was included in a study of Graves' ophthalmopathy and Graves' hyperthyroidism. RNA transcripts provided the template for amplifying TCR beta CDR3 regions. In the first round, RT-PCR was carried out with HTBI primers, and a multiplex PCR formed the second round. One entry per CDR3 protein results from TCRdb running MiXCR on the multiplex PCR reads. This table holds 600,000 to 700,000 distinct CDR3 sequences, about 38% found once. The J segment lost 6 bases and the V segment lost 7 bases, leaving 9 bases of the junction unmatched. The CDR3 is 14 amino acids.

The TCR sequence derives from an adult man with Graves' ophthalmopathy. Sequencing was carried out using peripheral blood. The chain is built from TRBV12-3 or TRBV12-4 and TRBJ1-5, with 7 bases lining up with TRBD1. The CDR3 region is CASNPQGVSQPQHF. DNA of the CDR3: TGTGCCAGCAACCCGCAGGGGGTTAGTCAGCCCCAGCATTTT.